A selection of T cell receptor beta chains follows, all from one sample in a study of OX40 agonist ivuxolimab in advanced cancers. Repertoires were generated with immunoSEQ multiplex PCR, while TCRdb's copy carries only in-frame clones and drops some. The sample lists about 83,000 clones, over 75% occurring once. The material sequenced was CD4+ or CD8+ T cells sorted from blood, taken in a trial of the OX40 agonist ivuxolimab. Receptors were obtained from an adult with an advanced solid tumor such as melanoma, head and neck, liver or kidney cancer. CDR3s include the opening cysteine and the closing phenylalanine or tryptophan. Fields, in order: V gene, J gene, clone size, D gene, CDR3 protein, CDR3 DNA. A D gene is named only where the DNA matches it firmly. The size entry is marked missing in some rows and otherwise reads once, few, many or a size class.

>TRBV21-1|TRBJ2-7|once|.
CASSKVDSTYEQYF
TGTGCCAGCAGCAAAGTTGATAGTACATACGAGCAGTACTTC
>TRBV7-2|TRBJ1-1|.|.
CASSLRGAGGTEAFF
TGTGCCAGCAGCTTAAGAGGCGCAGGAGGGACTGAAGCTTTCTTT
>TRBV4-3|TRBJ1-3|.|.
CASSQEVWGGRTFGNTIYF
TGCGCCAGCAGCCAAGAGGTTTGGGGGGGGCGAACGTTTGGAAACACCATATATTTT
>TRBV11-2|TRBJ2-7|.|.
CASSSGLSTSYEQYF
TGTGCCAGCAGCTCCGGACTGTCGACCTCCTACGAGCAGTACTTC
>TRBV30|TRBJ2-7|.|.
CAWSPGRGTSYEQYF
TGTGCCTGGAGCCCAGGGAGGGGGACCTCCTACGAGCAGTACTTC
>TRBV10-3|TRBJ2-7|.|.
CAITPGSDYEQYF
TGTGCCATCACTCCGGGGTCCGACTACGAGCAGTACTTC
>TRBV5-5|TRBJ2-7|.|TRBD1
CASSLGQGVPYEQYF
TGTGCCAGCAGCTTGGGACAGGGGGTGCCCTACGAGCAGTACTTC
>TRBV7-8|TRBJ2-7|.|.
CASSFQSSYEQYF
TGTGCCAGCAGCTTTCAGAGCTCCTACGAGCAGTACTTC
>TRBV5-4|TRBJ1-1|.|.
CASSLGGQAGWWTEAFF
TGTGCCAGCAGCTTGGGGGGTCAGGCCGGGTGGTGGACTGAAGCTTTCTTT
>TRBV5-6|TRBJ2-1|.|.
CASSIGIYNEQFF
TGTGCCAGCAGTATTGGGATATACAATGAGCAGTTCTTC
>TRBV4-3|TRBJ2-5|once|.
CASSQALSGETQYF
TGCGCCAGCAGCCAAGCCCTCAGCGGAGAGACCCAGTACTTC
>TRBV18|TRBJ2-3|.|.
CASSPRAAAGGDTQYF
TGTGCCAGCTCACCGCGGGCGGCCGCAGGTGGAGATACGCAGTATTTT
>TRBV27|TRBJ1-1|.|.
CASSQPGESTPNTEAFF
TGTGCCAGCAGTCAGCCGGGGGAGTCAACACCGAACACTGAAGCTTTCTTT
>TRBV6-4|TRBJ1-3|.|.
CASRLVRGGRGNTIYF
TGTGCCAGCAGGTTAGTCCGGGGGGGAAGAGGTAACACCATATATTTT
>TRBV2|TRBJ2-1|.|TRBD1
CASREDRDEQFF
TGTGCCAGCAGAGAGGACAGGGATGAGCAGTTCTTC
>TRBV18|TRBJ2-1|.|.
CASSPETGSNEQFF
TGTGCCAGCTCACCCGAGACTGGGAGCAATGAGCAGTTCTTC
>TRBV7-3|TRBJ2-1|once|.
CASSQVGGISYNEQFF
TGTGCCAGCAGCCAAGTTGGGGGAATCTCCTACAATGAGCAGTTCTTC
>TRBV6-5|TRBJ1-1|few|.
CASSYDLMNTEAFF
TGTGCCAGCAGTTACGACCTTATGAACACTGAAGCTTTCTTT
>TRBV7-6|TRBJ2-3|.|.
CASSLVGITDTQYF
TGTGCCAGCAGCTTAGTCGGGATCACAGATACGCAGTATTTT
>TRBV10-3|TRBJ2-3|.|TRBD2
CAISESTSGGHTQYF
TGTGCCATCAGTGAAAGTACTAGCGGGGGACATACGCAGTATTTT
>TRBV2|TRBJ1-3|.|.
CASSPQGRAGNTIYF
TGTGCCAGCAGCCCACAGGGCAGGGCTGGAAACACCATATATTTT
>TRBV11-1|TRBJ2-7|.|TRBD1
CASSPWDRSYEQYF
TGTGCCAGCAGCCCCTGGGACAGGTCCTACGAGCAGTACTTC
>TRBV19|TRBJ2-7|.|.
CASRPGGGQYEQYF
TGTGCCAGTAGGCCCGGGGGCGGACAGTACGAGCAGTACTTC
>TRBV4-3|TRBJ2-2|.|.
CASSARGGRELFF
TGCGCCAGCAGCGCGAGAGGGGGAAGGGAGCTGTTTTTT
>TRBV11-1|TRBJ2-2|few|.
CASSDKGGSGTGELFF
TGTGCCAGCAGCGACAAGGGGGGGTCGGGCACCGGGGAGCTGTTTTTT
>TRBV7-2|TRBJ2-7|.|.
CASSLAEIYEQYF
TGTGCCAGCAGCTTAGCAGAGATCTACGAGCAGTACTTC
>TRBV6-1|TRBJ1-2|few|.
CASSPRNYGYTF
TGTGCCAGCAGCCCAAGGAACTATGGCTACACCTTC
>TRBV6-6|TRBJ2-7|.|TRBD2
CASSSQRGVHEQYF
TGTGCCAGCAGTTCACAGCGGGGGGTCCACGAGCAGTACTTC
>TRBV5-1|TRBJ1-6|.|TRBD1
CASRWGQGSYNSPLHF
TGCGCCAGCAGGTGGGGACAGGGTTCCTATAATTCACCCCTCCACTTT
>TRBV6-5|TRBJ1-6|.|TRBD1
CASSGAAGTESPLHF
TGTGCCAGCAGCGGGGCAGCCGGGACAGAGTCACCCCTCCACTTT
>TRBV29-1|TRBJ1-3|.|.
CSVATTGNTIYF
TGCAGCGTTGCGACTACTGGAAACACCATATATTTT
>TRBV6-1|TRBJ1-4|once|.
CASSEAGQGEKLFF
TGTGCCAGCAGTGAAGCCGGGCAGGGGGAAAAACTGTTTTTT
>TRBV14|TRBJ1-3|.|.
CASSPDASGNTIYF
TGTGCCAGCAGCCCCGACGCCAGTGGAAACACCATATATTTT
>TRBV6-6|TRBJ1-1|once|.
CASSFSAADTEAFF
TGTGCCAGCAGTTTTTCTGCAGCGGACACTGAAGCTTTCTTT
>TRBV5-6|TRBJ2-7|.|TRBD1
CASSIGQGGYYEQYF
TGTGCCAGCAGCATCGGACAGGGGGGTTACTACGAGCAGTACTTC
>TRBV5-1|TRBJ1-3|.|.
CASSEGGISGNTIYF
TGCGCCAGCTCCGAGGGGGGAATCTCTGGAAACACCATATATTTT
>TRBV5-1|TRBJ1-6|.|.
CASSLAQGRSPLHF
TGCGCCAGCAGCTTGGCCCAGGGTCGATCACCCCTCCACTTT
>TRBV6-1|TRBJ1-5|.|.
CASSAKDRSNQPQHF
TGTGCCAGCAGTGCGAAGGACCGTAGCAATCAGCCCCAGCATTTT
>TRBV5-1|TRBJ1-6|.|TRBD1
CASSLKDRGWGSPLHF
TGCGCCAGCAGCTTGAAAGACAGGGGGTGGGGATCACCCCTCCACTTT
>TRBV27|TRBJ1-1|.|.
CASSLYVNTEAFF
TGTGCCAGCAGTTTATATGTGAACACTGAAGCTTTCTTT
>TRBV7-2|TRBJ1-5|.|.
CASSLGQPNQPQHF
TGTGCCAGCAGCTTAGGGCAGCCCAATCAGCCCCAGCATTTT
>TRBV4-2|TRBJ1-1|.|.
CASSQERGNTEAFF
TGTGCCAGCAGCCAAGAGCGGGGGAACACTGAAGCTTTCTTT
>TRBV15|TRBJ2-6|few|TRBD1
CATSTPDRAGANVLTF
TGTGCCACCAGCACGCCGGACAGGGCAGGGGCCAACGTCCTGACTTTC
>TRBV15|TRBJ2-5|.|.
CATSSQGRRETQYF
TGTGCCACCAGCTCCCAGGGGAGGAGGGAGACCCAGTACTTC
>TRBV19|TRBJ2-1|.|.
CASSPRGDEQFF
TGTGCCAGTAGCCCCAGGGGCGATGAGCAGTTCTTC
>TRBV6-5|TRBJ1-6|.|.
CASSKPGLNSPLHF
TGTGCCAGCAGTAAACCGGGACTGAATTCACCCCTCCACTTT
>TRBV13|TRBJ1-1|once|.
CASSRLGGPGVNTEAFF
TGTGCCAGCAGCCGCTTGGGGGGGCCGGGAGTGAACACTGAAGCTTTCTTT
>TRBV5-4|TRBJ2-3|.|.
CASSSPQDTQYF
TGTGCCAGCAGCTCCCCCCAAGATACGCAGTATTTT
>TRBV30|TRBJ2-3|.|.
CAWSSGLGGGTDTQYF
TGTGCCTGGAGCAGCGGTCTAGGAGGGGGCACAGATACGCAGTATTTT
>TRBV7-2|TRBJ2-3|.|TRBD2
CASSLLGRLASSTDTQYF
TGTGCCAGCAGCCTCCTGGGGCGACTAGCGTCTAGCACAGATACGCAGTATTTT
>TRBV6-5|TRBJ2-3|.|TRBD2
CASSFSGLASDTQYF
TGTGCCAGCAGTTTTTCCGGACTAGCCTCAGATACGCAGTATTTT
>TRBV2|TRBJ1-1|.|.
CASGTDLNTEAFF
TGTGCCAGTGGGACGGACCTGAACACTGAAGCTTTCTTT
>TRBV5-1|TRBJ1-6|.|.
CASSPRGADNSPLHF
TGCGCCAGCAGCCCCCGCGGGGCTGATAATTCACCCCTCCACTTT
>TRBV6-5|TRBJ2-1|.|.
CASSSRGTGRVYEQFF
TGTGCCAGCAGTTCCCGGGGAACAGGAAGGGTGTATGAGCAGTTCTTC
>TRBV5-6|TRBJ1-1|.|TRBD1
CASSLGDRGLITEAFF
TGTGCCAGCAGCTTGGGGGACAGGGGGCTGATCACTGAAGCTTTCTTT
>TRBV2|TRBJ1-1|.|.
CASSERQGSNTEAFF
TGTGCCAGCAGTGAAAGACAAGGCTCGAACACTGAAGCTTTCTTT